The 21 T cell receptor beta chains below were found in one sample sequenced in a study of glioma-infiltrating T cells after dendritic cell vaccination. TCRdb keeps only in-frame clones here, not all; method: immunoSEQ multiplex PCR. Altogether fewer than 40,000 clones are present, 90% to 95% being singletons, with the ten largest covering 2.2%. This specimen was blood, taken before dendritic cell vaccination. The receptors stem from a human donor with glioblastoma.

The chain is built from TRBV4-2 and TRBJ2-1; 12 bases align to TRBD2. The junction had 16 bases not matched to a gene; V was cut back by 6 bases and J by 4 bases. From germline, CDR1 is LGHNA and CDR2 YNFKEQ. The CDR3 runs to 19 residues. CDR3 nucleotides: TGTGCCAGCAGTCAAAATAGGCTAGCGGGGGGGTTGACTTACAATGAGCAGTTCTTC. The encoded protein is CASSQNRLAGGLTYNEQFF.

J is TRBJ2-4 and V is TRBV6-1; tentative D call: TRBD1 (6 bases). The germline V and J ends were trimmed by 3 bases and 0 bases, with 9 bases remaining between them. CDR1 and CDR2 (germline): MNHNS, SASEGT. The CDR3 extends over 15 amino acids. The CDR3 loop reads CASSDRGAAKNIQYF. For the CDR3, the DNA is TGTGCCAGCAGTGACAGGGGCGCAGCCAAAAACATTCAGTACTTC.

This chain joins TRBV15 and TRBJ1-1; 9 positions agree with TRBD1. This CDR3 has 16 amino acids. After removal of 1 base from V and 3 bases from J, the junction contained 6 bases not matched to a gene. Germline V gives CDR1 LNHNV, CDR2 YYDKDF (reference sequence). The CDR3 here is CATSRGITGGYTEAFF. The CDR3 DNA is TGTGCCACCAGCAGAGGCATCACAGGGGGCTACACTGAAGCTTTCTTT.

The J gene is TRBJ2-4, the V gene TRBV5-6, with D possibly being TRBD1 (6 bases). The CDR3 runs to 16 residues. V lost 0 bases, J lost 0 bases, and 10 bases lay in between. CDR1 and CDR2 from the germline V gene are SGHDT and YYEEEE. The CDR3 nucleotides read TGTGCCAGCAGCTTGGGAGGACAGATAGCCAAAAACATTCAGTACTTC. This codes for CASSLGGQIAKNIQYF.

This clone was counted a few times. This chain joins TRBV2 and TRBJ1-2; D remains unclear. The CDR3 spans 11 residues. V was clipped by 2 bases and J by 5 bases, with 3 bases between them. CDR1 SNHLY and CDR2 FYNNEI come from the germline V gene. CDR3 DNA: TGTGCCAGCAGTGAACGGTATGGCTACACCTTC. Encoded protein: CASSERYGYTF.

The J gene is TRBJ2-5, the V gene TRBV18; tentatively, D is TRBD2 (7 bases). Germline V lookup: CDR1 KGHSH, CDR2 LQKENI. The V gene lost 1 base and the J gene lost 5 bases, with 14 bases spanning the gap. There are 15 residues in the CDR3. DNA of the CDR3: TGTGCCAGCTCACCACGTCGGGGGGCCGGGGAGACCCAGTACTTC. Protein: CASSPRRGAGETQYF.

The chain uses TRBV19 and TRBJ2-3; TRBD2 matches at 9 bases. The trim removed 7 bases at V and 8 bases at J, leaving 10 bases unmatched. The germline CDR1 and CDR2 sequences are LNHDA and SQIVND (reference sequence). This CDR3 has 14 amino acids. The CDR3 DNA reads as TGTGCCAGTAATAGCGGGGGCCTGAGTCGTACGCAGTATTTT. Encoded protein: CASNSGGLSRTQYF.

The CDR3 nucleotides are TGTGCCAGCAGCGACTCCACGGGGGTCCACTACGAGCAGTACTTC. Its translation: CASSDSTGVHYEQYF. V and J are TRBV7-9 and TRBJ2-7, with TRBD2 as a possible D gene (6 bases). This CDR3 region has 15 residues. Germline values: CDR1 SEHNR, CDR2 FQNEAQ (reference sequence). V was trimmed by 5 bases and J by 3 bases, leaving 17 bases between them.

The CDR3 spells CASSELGGINTIYF. CDR3 bases: TGTGCCAGCAGTGAACTTGGCGGCATAAACACCATATATTTT. The chain is built from TRBV6-1 and TRBJ1-3; no clear D gene. CDR1 and CDR2 (germline): MNHNS, SASEGT. The CDR3 spans 14 residues. Trimming shortened V by 2 bases and J by 6 bases, and 11 bases separated the two germline ends.

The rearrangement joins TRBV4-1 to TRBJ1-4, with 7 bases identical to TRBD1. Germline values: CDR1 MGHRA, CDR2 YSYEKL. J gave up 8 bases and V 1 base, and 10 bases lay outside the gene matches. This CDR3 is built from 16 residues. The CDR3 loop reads CASSQVEASGGEKLFF. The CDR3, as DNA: TGCGCCAGCAGCCAAGTCGAAGCCTCAGGGGGGGAAAAACTGTTTTTT.

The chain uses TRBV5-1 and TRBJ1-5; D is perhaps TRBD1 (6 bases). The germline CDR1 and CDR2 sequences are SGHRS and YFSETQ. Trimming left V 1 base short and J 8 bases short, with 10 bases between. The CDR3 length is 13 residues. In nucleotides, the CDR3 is TGCGCCAGCAGCTTGACAGGGAAGGAGCCCCAGCATTTT. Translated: CASSLTGKEPQHF. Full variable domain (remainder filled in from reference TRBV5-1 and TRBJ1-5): KAGVTQTPRYLIKTRGQQVTLSCSPISGHRSVSWYQQTPGQGLQFLFEYFSETQRNKGNFPGRFSGRQFSNSRSEMNVSTLELGDSALYLCASSLTGKEPQHFGDGTRLSIL.

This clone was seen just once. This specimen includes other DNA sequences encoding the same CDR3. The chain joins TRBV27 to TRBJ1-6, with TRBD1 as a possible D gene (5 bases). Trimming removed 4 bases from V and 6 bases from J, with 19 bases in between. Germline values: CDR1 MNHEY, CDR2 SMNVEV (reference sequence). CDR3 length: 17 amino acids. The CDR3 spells CASSSPKGLGFNSPLHF. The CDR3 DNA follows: TGTGCCAGCAGTTCTCCAAAGGGGCTCGGATTTAATTCACCCCTCCACTTT.

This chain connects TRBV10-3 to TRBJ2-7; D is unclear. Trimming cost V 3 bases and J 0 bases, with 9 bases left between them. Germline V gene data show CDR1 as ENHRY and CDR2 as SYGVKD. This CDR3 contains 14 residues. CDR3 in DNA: TGTGCCATCAGTGACCCAGACATCTCCTACGAGCAGTACTTC. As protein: CAISDPDISYEQYF.

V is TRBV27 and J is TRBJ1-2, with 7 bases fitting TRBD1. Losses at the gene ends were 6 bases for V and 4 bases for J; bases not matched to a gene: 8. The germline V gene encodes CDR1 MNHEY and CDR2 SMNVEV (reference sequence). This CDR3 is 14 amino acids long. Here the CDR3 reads CASSKQGRPYGYTF. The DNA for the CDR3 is TGTGCCAGCAGCAAACAGGGGAGGCCCTATGGCTACACCTTC.

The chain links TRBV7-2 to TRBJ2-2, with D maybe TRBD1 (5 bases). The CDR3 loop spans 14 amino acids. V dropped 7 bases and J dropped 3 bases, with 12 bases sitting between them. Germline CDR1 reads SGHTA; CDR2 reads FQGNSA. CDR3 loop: CASIQRRDTGELFF. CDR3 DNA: TGTGCCAGCATCCAACGCAGGGACACCGGGGAGCTGTTTTTT.

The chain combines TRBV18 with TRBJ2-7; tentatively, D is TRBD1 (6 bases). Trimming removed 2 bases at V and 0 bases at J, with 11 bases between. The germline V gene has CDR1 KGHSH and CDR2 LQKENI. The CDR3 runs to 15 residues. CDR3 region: CASSPSGVSSYEQYF. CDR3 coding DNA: TGTGCCAGCTCACCATCAGGGGTGAGCTCCTACGAGCAGTACTTC. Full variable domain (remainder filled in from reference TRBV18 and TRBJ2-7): NAGVMQNPRHLVRRRGQEARLRCSPMKGHSHVYWYRQLPEEGLKFMVYLQKENIIDESGMPKERFSAEFPKEGPSILRIQQVVRGDSAAYFCASSPSGVSSYEQYFGPGTRLTVT.

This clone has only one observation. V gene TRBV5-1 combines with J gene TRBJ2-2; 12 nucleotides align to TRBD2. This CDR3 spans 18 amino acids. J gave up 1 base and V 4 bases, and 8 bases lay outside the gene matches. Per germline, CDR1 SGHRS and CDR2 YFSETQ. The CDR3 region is CASSRSTSGGMNTGELFF. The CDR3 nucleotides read TGCGCCAGCAGCCGTTCCACTAGCGGGGGGATGAACACCGGGGAGCTGTTTTTT.

The CDR3 DNA reads TGTGCCAGCTCACCACCGGCGGGACGGTCTAAAGAGACCCAGTACTTC. Amino acid sequence: CASSPPAGRSKETQYF. J is TRBJ2-5 and V is TRBV18, with a weak D call TRBD2 (6 bases). CDR3 length: 16 amino acids. CDR1 is KGHSH and CDR2 is LQKENI in the germline V gene. Trimming stripped 0 bases from V and 3 bases from J, with 14 bases between. Based on the CDR3 plus reference TRBV18 and TRBJ2-5, the full variable domain is NAGVMQNPRHLVRRRGQEARLRCSPMKGHSHVYWYRQLPEEGLKFMVYLQKENIIDESGMPKERFSAEFPKEGPSILRIQQVVRGDSAAYFCASSPPAGRSKETQYFGPGTRLLVL.

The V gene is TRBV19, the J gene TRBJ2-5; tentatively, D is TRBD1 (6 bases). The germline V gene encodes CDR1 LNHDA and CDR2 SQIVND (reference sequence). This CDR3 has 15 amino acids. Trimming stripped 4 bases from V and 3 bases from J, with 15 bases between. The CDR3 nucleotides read TGTGCCAGTAGTACGCTGGGGGCAGGGGAAGAGACCCAGTACTTC. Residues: CASSTLGAGEETQYF.

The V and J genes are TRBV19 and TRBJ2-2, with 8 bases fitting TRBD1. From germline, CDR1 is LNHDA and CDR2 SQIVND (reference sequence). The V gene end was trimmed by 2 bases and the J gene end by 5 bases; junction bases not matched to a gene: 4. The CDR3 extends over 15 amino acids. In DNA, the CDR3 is TGTGCCAGTAGTATACAGGGGGCGCGGACCGGGGAGCTGTTTTTT. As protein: CASSIQGARTGELFF.

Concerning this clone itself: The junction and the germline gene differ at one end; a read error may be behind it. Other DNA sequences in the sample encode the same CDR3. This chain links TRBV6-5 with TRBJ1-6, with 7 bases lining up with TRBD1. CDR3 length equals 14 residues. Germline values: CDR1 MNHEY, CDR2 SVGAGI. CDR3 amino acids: CASSRDRTNSPLHF. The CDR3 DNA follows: TGTGCCAGCAGTCGGGACAGAACAAATTCCCCCCTCCACTTT.